The next 30 T cell receptor beta chains were all read from a single sample in a study of OX40 agonist ivuxolimab in advanced cancers. The data were produced by immunoSEQ multiplex PCR, yet TCRdb's version contains in-frame clones alone and is incomplete. The sample yields under 65,000 clones, about 90% seen once. The source material was CD4+ or CD8+ T cells sorted from blood, sampled in a trial of the OX40 agonist ivuxolimab. The receptors come from an adult with an advanced solid tumor such as melanoma, head and neck, liver or kidney cancer.

This clone was seen a single time. The chain employs TRBV7-2 and TRBJ2-1; 9 bases are a match to TRBD2. Germline-derived CDR1 and CDR2 are SGHTA and FQGNSA. After removal of 8 bases from V and 6 bases from J, the junction contained 11 bases not matched to a gene. The CDR3 contains 15 residues. For the CDR3, the DNA is TGTGCCAGCGAACAAGCGGGGGGTGCTATCAATGAGCAGTTCTTC. Its protein is CASEQAGGAINEQFF.

The rearrangement links TRBV2 to TRBJ1-1; unclear D gene. V was cut by 6 bases and J by 3 bases, with 11 bases left in between. There are 13 residues in the CDR3. Germline CDR1 and CDR2: SNHLY and FYNNEI. CDR3 in amino acids: CASSPSWDTEAFF. In nucleotides, the CDR3 is TGTGCCAGCAGCCCTTCGTGGGACACTGAAGCTTTCTTT. Filled out from reference TRBV2 and TRBJ1-1, the complete variable domain reads EPEVTQTPSHQVTQMGQEVILRCVPISNHLYFYWYRQILGQKVEFLVSFYNNEISEKSEIFDDQFSVERPDGSNFTLKIRSTKLEDSAMYFCASSPSWDTEAFFGQGTRLTVV.

The genes are TRBV27 and TRBJ2-6, with a weak D call TRBD1 (5 bases). Germline V lookup: CDR1 MNHEY, CDR2 SMNVEV (reference sequence). There are 14 residues in the CDR3. Trimming stripped 9 bases from V and 0 bases from J, with 9 bases between. The CDR3: CASRQNSGANVLTF. CDR3 nucleotides: TGTGCCAGTAGACAGAACTCTGGGGCCAACGTCCTGACTTTC. Complete variable domain (other parts from reference TRBV27 and TRBJ2-6): EAQVTQNPRYLITVTGKKLTVTCSQNMNHEYMSWYRQDPGLGLRQIYYSMNVEVTDKGDVPEGYKVSRKEKRNFPLILESPSPNQTSLYFCASRQNSGANVLTFGAGSRLTVL.

The DNA for the CDR3 is TGTGCCACCCGAGGGGGACAGGGTACTGGGGCCAACGTCCTGACTTTC. This sequence encodes CATRGGQGTGANVLTF. This chain connects TRBV10-3 to TRBJ2-6, with 9 positions matching TRBD1. The V gene's germline CDR1 is ENHRY and CDR2 SYGVKD. The CDR3 covers 16 residues. V lost 10 bases to trimming and J lost 2 bases; unmatched junction nucleotides: 9.

The chain links TRBV11-1 to TRBJ1-2; D is unclear. This CDR3 has 12 residues. Germline V gene sequence: CDR1 SGHAT, CDR2 FQDESV (reference sequence). V was trimmed by 1 base and J by 7 bases, leaving 7 bases between them. CDR3 protein: CASSLGRFGYTF. The CDR3 bases are TGTGCCAGCAGCTTAGGGCGGTTTGGCTACACCTTC.

This clone was detected only a few times. This chain uses TRBV6-1 with TRBJ2-5, with D maybe TRBD2 (7 bases). Germline CDR1 is MNHNS and CDR2 is SASEGT. There are 13 residues in the CDR3. Trimming pared 8 bases from V and 4 bases from J, leaving 14 bases between. This CDR3 reads CASLGGARETQYF. The CDR3 bases are TGTGCCAGCCTGGGGGGGGCCCGAGAGACCCAGTACTTC.

This chain uses TRBV4-3 with TRBJ1-6; TRBD1 might be the D (5 bases). CDR1 is LGHNA, CDR2 YSLEER, per germline. Trimming took off 1 base at V and 6 bases at J, with 10 bases between the two ends. CDR3 length: 15 residues. The CDR3 protein is CASSQGQGGNSPLHF. The DNA of the CDR3 is TGCGCCAGCAGCCAAGGGCAGGGAGGTAATTCACCCCTCCACTTT.

The gene calls are TRBV6-5 and TRBJ1-5; D remains ambiguous. V gave up 1 base and J gave up 8 bases, with 3 bases separating them. Germline CDR1 MNHEY, CDR2 SVGAGI. The CDR3 sequence is 11 residues long. The CDR3, as DNA: TGTGCCAGCAGTTACTGGGAGCCCCAGCATTTT. It codes for CASSYWEPQHF.

The chain links TRBV5-1 to TRBJ1-2; a possible D gene is TRBD1 (5 bases). Per the germline V gene, CDR1 is SGHRS and CDR2 is YFSETQ. V was clipped by 0 bases and J by 6 bases, with 6 bases between them. The CDR3 is 12 residues long. CDR3 in DNA: TGCGCCAGCAGCTTGGCAGGGAATGGCTACACCTTC. Translating gives CASSLAGNGYTF.

The gene calls are TRBV2 and TRBJ1-2; D ambiguous. V was trimmed by 3 bases and J by 8 bases, leaving 4 bases between them. The CDR3 loop spans 10 amino acids. Germline-derived CDR1 and CDR2 are SNHLY and FYNNEI. CDR3 residues: CASSDSGYTF. CDR3 coding DNA: TGTGCCAGCAGTGATTCAGGCTACACCTTC.

The rearrangement uses TRBV2 and TRBJ1-4, with 7 nucleotides matching TRBD1. The CDR3 totals 15 residues. Germline V CDR1 and CDR2: SNHLY, FYNNEI. V lost 6 bases to trimming and J lost 8 bases; unmatched junction nucleotides: 12. The CDR3 reads CASSARTGGEEKLFF. DNA for the CDR3: TGTGCCAGCAGCGCGAGGACAGGAGGGGAGGAAAAACTGTTTTTT.

The genes are TRBV6-5 and TRBJ1-2, with a possible D match to TRBD1 (6 bases). Trimming shortened V by 7 bases and J by 8 bases, and 23 bases separated the two germline ends. Germline CDR1 MNHEY, CDR2 SVGAGI. This CDR3 region has 15 residues. The CDR3 sequence: CASTSSRGRIKGYTF. In DNA, the CDR3 is TGTGCCAGCACCTCAAGCCGGGGGCGAATTAAGGGCTACACCTTC.

The chain couples TRBV5-6 to TRBJ2-7; D not certain. The length of the CDR3 is 14 residues. Germline V gene lookup returns CDR1 SGHDT and CDR2 YYEEEE. The V end was cut by 6 bases, the J end by 1 base, with 14 bases between. DNA of the CDR3: TGTGCCAGCACCTCCGCGTTTCCTTCCTACGAGCAGTACTTC. Translation: CASTSAFPSYEQYF.

The V call is TRBV11-1, the J call TRBJ2-5, with D possibly TRBD2 on 6 matching bases. There are 13 residues in the CDR3. The germline CDR1 and CDR2 sequences are SGHAT and FQDESV (reference sequence). The V end was cut by 5 bases, the J end by 3 bases, with 10 bases between. As DNA, the CDR3 is TGTGCCAGCAGCCGGGACTTCAAAGAGACCCAGTACTTC. Protein: CASSRDFKETQYF.

This chain links TRBV11-2 with TRBJ2-7, with TRBD2 matching 14 bases. Trimming took 0 bases from V and 5 from J; bases not matched to a gene: 3. The V gene's germline CDR1 is SGHAT and CDR2 FQNNGV. The length of the CDR3 is 16 residues. This CDR3 reads CASSLDRTSGGNEQYF. The CDR3 DNA reads TGTGCCAGCAGCTTAGATCGGACTAGCGGGGGGAACGAGCAGTACTTC. The complete variable domain, with remaining parts taken from reference TRBV11-2 and TRBJ2-7, reads EAGVAQSPRYKIIEKRQSVAFWCNPISGHATLYWYQQILGQGPKLLIQFQNNGVVDDSQLPKDRFSAERLKGVDSTLKIQPAKLEDSAVYLCASSLDRTSGGNEQYFGPGTRLTVT.

Only one count was recorded for this clone. The chain employs TRBV6-5 and TRBJ1-5; the D is unclear. This CDR3 comprises 13 residues. Germline V CDR1 and CDR2: MNHEY, SVGAGI. Deletions cut 5 bases from V and 7 bases from J, with 12 bases between. CDR3 protein: CASSEGAEQPQHF. Written as DNA, the CDR3 is TGTGCCAGCAGTGAAGGAGCAGAGCAGCCCCAGCATTTT.

The gene calls are TRBV25-1 and TRBJ1-1; tentatively, D is TRBD1 (6 bases). The V end was cut by 3 bases, the J end by 3 bases, with 20 bases between. This CDR3 comprises 17 residues. CDR1 and CDR2 from the germline V gene are MGHDK and SYGVNS. The CDR3: CASSDPRGFRGHTEAFF. Here the CDR3 DNA reads TGTGCCAGCAGTGACCCAAGGGGTTTTCGGGGGCACACTGAAGCTTTCTTT.

This clone was picked up one time. V gene TRBV5-1 combines with J gene TRBJ2-7; 7 nucleotides match TRBD1. This CDR3 comprises 15 residues. The germline CDR1 and CDR2 sequences are SGHRS and YFSETQ. Germline trimming cut 3 bases from V and 3 bases from J; bases unmatched to any gene: 9. The CDR3 DNA is TGCGCCAGCAGCTGGAAAGGGGGCGAGGGCTACGAGCAGTACTTC. Translated: CASSWKGGEGYEQYF.

This clone was counted only a few times. The chain joins TRBV29-1 to TRBJ1-3; D not certain. CDR1 is SQVTM, CDR2 ANQGSEA, per germline. The CDR3 is 14 amino acids. Trimming cost V 4 bases and J 1 base, with 11 bases left between them. In nucleotides, the CDR3 is TGCAGCGTTGGGTGGTTAGGTTCTGGAAACACCATATATTTT. Translated: CSVGWLGSGNTIYF.

In nucleotides, the CDR3 is TGTGCCAGCAGTCTCCTCCACAGGGAGGATACGCAGTATTTT. Translating it yields CASSLLHREDTQYF. This chain links TRBV27 with TRBJ2-3, with D possibly TRBD1 on 6 matching bases. This CDR3 is built from 14 residues. Germline loops: CDR1 MNHEY, CDR2 SMNVEV (reference sequence). V dropped 5 bases and J dropped 6 bases, with 15 bases sitting between them.

CDR3 residues: CASSLGDSYNSPLHF. The CDR3 region has the DNA TGTGCCAGCAGTTTGGGCGACTCCTATAATTCACCCCTCCACTTT. The rearrangement joins TRBV27 to TRBJ1-6; the D is unclear. CDR3 length equals 15 residues. Trimming pared 3 bases from V and 0 bases from J, leaving 6 bases between. CDR1 and CDR2 (germline): MNHEY, SMNVEV (reference sequence).

The gene calls are TRBV28 and TRBJ1-2; no clear D gene. Per germline, CDR1 MDHEN and CDR2 SYDVKM. The CDR3 totals 15 residues. V dropped 3 bases and J dropped 4 bases, with 15 bases sitting between them. In DNA, the CDR3 is TGTGCCAGCAGTTTTCTAGCGCCCTCCACCTATGGCTACACCTTC. The encoded protein is CASSFLAPSTYGYTF.

This clone came up a few times. The CDR3 DNA sequence: TGTGCCAGCAGCTTGGGTTGGGGAATTGGTGGCTACACCTTC. Translating it yields CASSLGWGIGGYTF. The chain employs TRBV5-8 and TRBJ1-2; D uncertain. V was shortened by 0 bases and J by 7 bases, with 13 bases between the two germline ends. CDR3 length: 14 amino acids. Per the germline V gene, CDR1 is SGHTS and CDR2 is YDEGEE.

The count of this clone is one. The rearrangement joins TRBV7-3 to TRBJ2-3, with no clear D. V was shortened by 1 base and J by 2 bases, with 7 bases between the two germline ends. Germline CDR1 is SGHTA and CDR2 is FQGTGA. CDR3 size: 14 residues. The DNA of the CDR3 is TGTGCCAGCAGCTTAAAAGCACTCACAGATACGCAGTATTTT. Translated: CASSLKALTDTQYF. Full variable domain (remainder filled in from reference TRBV7-3 and TRBJ2-3): GAGVSQTPSNKVTEKGKYVELRCDPISGHTALYWYRQSLGQGPEFLIYFQGTGAADDSGLPNDRFFAVRPEGSVSTLKIQRTERGDSAVYLCASSLKALTDTQYFGPGTRLTVL.

V gene TRBV14 combines with J gene TRBJ2-3, with 12 bases fitting TRBD2. From germline, CDR1 is SGHDN and CDR2 FVKESK. Trimming cost V 3 bases and J 6 bases; bases outside gene matches: 4. CDR3 length: 15 amino acids. The CDR3 reads CASSQGTSGSDTQYF. The DNA of the CDR3 is TGTGCCAGCAGCCAGGGGACTAGCGGGTCGGATACGCAGTATTTT.

This rearrangement joins TRBV11-3 to TRBJ2-4; 7 positions agree with TRBD2. Germline-derived CDR1 and CDR2 are SGHNT and YENEEA. The V and J ends lost 5 bases and 6 bases, in that order; junction bases with no gene match: 10. CDR3 size: 15 residues. CDR3 loop: CASSQGSGERNIQYF. The CDR3 coding sequence is TGTGCCAGCAGCCAAGGAAGCGGGGAACGAAACATTCAGTACTTC.

V gene TRBV6-1 combines with J gene TRBJ2-2, with 9 bases lining up with TRBD2. V gave up 6 bases and J gave up 5 bases; unmatched junction bases: 7. This CDR3 is 15 amino acids long. Germline V lookup: CDR1 MNHNS, CDR2 SASEGT. The CDR3 nucleotides are TGTGCCAGCAGGGGTAGCGGGGGCGGAACCGGGGAGCTGTTTTTT. This sequence encodes CASRGSGGGTGELFF.

The genes are TRBV10-1 and TRBJ2-5; D is perhaps TRBD1 (5 bases). This CDR3 region has 15 residues. Germline values: CDR1 WNHNN, CDR2 SYGVQD (reference sequence). Trimming took off 7 bases at V and 0 bases at J, with 15 bases between the two ends. The CDR3: CASTKGIGDQETQYF. DNA of the CDR3: TGCGCCAGCACGAAGGGGATTGGGGACCAAGAGACCCAGTACTTC.

The DNA for the CDR3 is TGTGCCAGCAGCTTAACGGGAAGGGCGGCAGATACGCAGTATTTT. It yields the protein CASSLTGRAADTQYF. V is TRBV7-3 and J is TRBJ2-3; D unclear. The V gene lost 0 bases and the J gene lost 4 bases, with 11 bases spanning the gap. CDR3 length equals 15 residues. CDR1 is SGHTA and CDR2 is FQGTGA in the germline V gene.

The chain employs TRBV5-1 and TRBJ1-4; 8 bases match TRBD1. V gave up 0 bases and J gave up 0 bases; unmatched junction bases: 10. Germline V gives CDR1 SGHRS, CDR2 YFSETQ. The CDR3 totals 19 residues. The CDR3 DNA follows: TGCGCCAGCAGCTTGGGGGGCAGGGGGCGTCCCCCAACTAATGAAAAACTGTTTTTT. Its translation is CASSLGGRGRPPTNEKLFF.